This T cell receptor (beta chain) was obtained from a study of shared clonotypes between healthy human individuals. The table came from immunoSEQ multiplex PCR; TCRdb's copy has only in-frame clones and leaves some out. This sample has approximately 600,000 clones; around 95% occur once, and the top ten carry over 0.1%. CDR1 is LNHDA and CDR2 is SQIVND in the germline V gene (reference sequence). Trimming left V 4 bases short and J 2 bases short, with 16 bases between. There are 16 residues in the CDR3. Overall study findings and caveats: The authors sampled blood alone, and tissue repertoires likely differ. Shared clonotypes across all four donors exceeded non-shared ones in generation probability.

The naive CD8 subset, CD45RO-negative cells positively selected for CCR7, excluded terminally differentiated effector memory CD45RA+ cells. On this clone itself: Its antigen is currently unknown.

Input material: naive CD8+ T cells sorted from blood. The TCR originated in a woman in her 30s in good health. The chain carries TRBV19 and TRBJ2-3; D is ambiguous. CDR3 bases: TGTGCCAGTAGTAAGGGCCACCAACTTTACACAGATACGCAGTATTTT. This sequence encodes CASSKGHQLYTDTQYF.